Listed below are T cell receptor beta chains from one sample, sequenced in a study of STAT3 mutations in large granular lymphocyte leukemia. Clones were read by immunoSEQ multiplex PCR, and TCRdb kept only the in-frame ones, dropping some. The sample holds approximately 8,000 clones, 91% seen once. Material: peripheral blood mononuclear cells. Receptors were obtained from a man aged 45 to 65 with T-cell large granular lymphocyte leukemia. Some clones in this sample may be carry-over from other donors' samples. CDR3s include the opening cysteine and the closing phenylalanine or tryptophan. Fields, in order: D gene, clone size, J gene, V gene, CDR3 DNA, CDR3 protein. The D gene is left open where the match is weak. A clone size is listed for some rows: how often the clone was seen (once, few, many), or a class if it is expanded.

D: -; size: -; J: TRBJ2-3; V: TRBV7-2; DNA: TGTGCCAGCAGCTTGAGCCGGCATACGCAGTATTTT; CDR3: CASSLSRHTQYF
D: -; size: -; J: TRBJ2-4; V: TRBV30; DNA: TGTGCCTGGAGTGCCATTTCGATGAAAAACATTCAGTACTTC; CDR3: CAWSAISMKNIQYF
D: -; size: -; J: TRBJ2-1; V: TRBV25-1; DNA: TGTGCCAGCAGTGAATCCGGCGCGGACGTCTCCTACAATGAGCAGTTCTTC; CDR3: CASSESGADVSYNEQFF
D: -; size: -; J: TRBJ2-1; V: TRBV6-1; DNA: TGTGCCAGCAGTTCTCGAGCATTGCAAAAGCAGTTCTTC; CDR3: CASSSRALQKQFF
D: -; size: -; J: TRBJ1-5; V: TRBV2; DNA: TGTGCCACCACTCGCGGCAGGAATCAGCCCCAGCATTTT; CDR3: CATTRGRNQPQHF
D: TRBD1; size: few; J: TRBJ1-2; V: TRBV5-1; DNA: TGCGCCAGCAGCGGGGACAGCGGCTACACCTTC; CDR3: CASSGDSGYTF
D: TRBD2; size: -; J: TRBJ2-5; V: TRBV5-4; DNA: TGTGCCAGCAGCTTGGATAGCGGGAGCCCCCAAGAGACCCAGTACTTC; CDR3: CASSLDSGSPQETQYF
D: -; size: once; J: TRBJ1-3; V: TRBV7-3; DNA: TGTGCCAGCAGCCCCTCCGGGGGGTGGTCTGGAAACACCATATATTTT; CDR3: CASSPSGGWSGNTIYF
D: TRBD1; size: once; J: TRBJ2-4; V: TRBV5-1; DNA: TGCGCCAGCAGCACGACAGGGGGCGCGGCCAAAAACATTCAGTACTTC; CDR3: CASSTTGGAAKNIQYF
D: TRBD1; size: -; J: TRBJ2-2; V: TRBV30; DNA: TGTGCCTGGAGGGGACAGGGGGCCGGGGAGCTGTTTTTT; CDR3: CAWRGQGAGELFF
D: TRBD2; size: -; J: TRBJ2-5; V: TRBV6-1; DNA: TGTGCCAGCAGTGAAGGGCGGGGGGTACAAGAGACCCAGTACTTC; CDR3: CASSEGRGVQETQYF
D: -; size: -; J: TRBJ2-5; V: TRBV19; DNA: TGTGCCAGTAGTATGATTCGGGGACACCAAGAGACCCAGTACTTC; CDR3: CASSMIRGHQETQYF
D: -; size: -; J: TRBJ2-7; V: TRBV7-2; DNA: TGTGCCAGCAGCCGAGACTACCCTAGCTACGAGCAGTACTTC; CDR3: CASSRDYPSYEQYF
D: TRBD2; size: -; J: TRBJ2-7; V: TRBV27; DNA: TGTGCCAGCAGTTTACAAGCGGGAGGGCCGTACGAGCAGTACTTC; CDR3: CASSLQAGGPYEQYF
D: TRBD1; size: -; J: TRBJ1-2; V: TRBV29-1; DNA: TGCAGCGTTGGGGACAGGGGCTATGGCTACACCTTC; CDR3: CSVGDRGYGYTF
D: TRBD2; size: -; J: TRBJ2-5; V: TRBV5-4; DNA: TGTGCCAGCAGCCAGGGACTAGCGGGGGCGGCGGAGACCCAGTACTTC; CDR3: CASSQGLAGAAETQYF
D: -; size: -; J: TRBJ1-5; V: TRBV2; DNA: TGTGCCAGCTGCCGGGGGGCGAGGCAGCCCCAGCATTTT; CDR3: CASCRGARQPQHF
D: -; size: once; J: TRBJ2-2; V: TRBV29-1; DNA: TGCAGCGTTCAAGATCCTTACAAGACCGGGGAGCTGTTTTTT; CDR3: CSVQDPYKTGELFF
D: -; size: -; J: TRBJ2-6; V: TRBV12-5; DNA: TGTGCTAGTGGAGACAGCTCTGGGGCCAACGTCCTGACTTTC; CDR3: CASGDSSGANVLTF
D: -; size: -; J: TRBJ2-3; V: TRBV5-6; DNA: TGTGCCAGCAGCTTGGGCGGGGATCCCGCAGATACGCAGTATTTT; CDR3: CASSLGGDPADTQYF
D: -; size: -; J: TRBJ2-1; V: TRBV14; DNA: TGTGCCTCCGGAAGGGCGGGGGCGGTCTACAATGAGCAGTTCTTC; CDR3: CASGRAGAVYNEQFF
D: -; size: -; J: TRBJ1-2; V: TRBV30; DNA: TGTGCCTGGATAGGGTACTATGGCTACACCTTC; CDR3: CAWIGYYGYTF
D: TRBD2; size: -; J: TRBJ2-7; V: TRBV7-9; DNA: TGTGCCAGCAGCGGTGGGACTAGCGGGTTTCTCGAGCAGTACTTC; CDR3: CASSGGTSGFLEQYF
D: -; size: -; J: TRBJ2-7; V: TRBV10-3; DNA: TGTGCCATCAGTGAACTCAAGGGAACCAGGAGCCACGAGCAGTACTTC; CDR3: CAISELKGTRSHEQYF
D: -; size: once; J: TRBJ2-3; V: TRBV10-3; DNA: TGTGCCATCAGTCCAACCGGGACTCGGGTCGCAGATACGCAGTATTTT; CDR3: CAISPTGTRVADTQYF
D: -; size: -; J: TRBJ2-6; V: TRBV2; DNA: TGTGCCAGCAGGGGATCTACTGGGGCCAACGTCCTGACTTTC; CDR3: CASRGSTGANVLTF
D: -; size: -; J: TRBJ2-7; V: TRBV11-2; DNA: TGTGCCAGCAGCTCTAGCGTCTACGAGCAGTACTTC; CDR3: CASSSSVYEQYF
D: -; size: -; J: TRBJ2-2; V: TRBV10-3; DNA: TGTGCCATTGACGGGGGCACCGGGGAGCTGTTTTTT; CDR3: CAIDGGTGELFF
D: -; size: once; J: TRBJ2-3; V: TRBV6-5; DNA: TGTGCCAGCAGTTACTCGGTCGGGGTTAGCACAGATACGCAGTATTTT; CDR3: CASSYSVGVSTDTQYF
D: TRBD2; size: -; J: TRBJ2-3; V: TRBV6-1; DNA: TGTGCCAGCAGTGAACTAGCGGGTAGCACAGATACGCAGTATTTT; CDR3: CASSELAGSTDTQYF
D: -; size: -; J: TRBJ2-5; V: TRBV5-1; DNA: TGCGCCAGCAGCTTGGGAACGGGGGGCCGTCAGTTTGAGACCCAGTACTTC; CDR3: CASSLGTGGRQFETQYF
D: -; size: -; J: TRBJ1-1; V: TRBV29-1; DNA: TGCAGCGTTGAAGATCTAGGCAGGGGAGGCACTGAAGCTTTCTTT; CDR3: CSVEDLGRGGTEAFF
D: -; size: -; J: TRBJ1-1; V: TRBV5-6; DNA: TGTGCCAGCAGCTTGGCATCACTCTGGGACTCTTTGAACACTGAAGCTTTCTTT; CDR3: CASSLASLWDSLNTEAFF
D: -; size: -; J: TRBJ2-7; V: TRBV5-4; DNA: TGTGCCAGCAGGGGGGACGGCGCGCCCTACGAGCAGTACTTC; CDR3: CASRGDGAPYEQYF
D: -; size: -; J: TRBJ2-3; V: TRBV6-5; DNA: TGTGCCAGCAGTTACATGAGGGGGGGCGCGACAGATACGCAGTATTTT; CDR3: CASSYMRGGATDTQYF
D: -; size: once; J: TRBJ1-5; V: TRBV4-1; DNA: TGCGCCAGCAGCCAAGGACAAGGACAGCTCAATCAGCCCCAGCATTTT; CDR3: CASSQGQGQLNQPQHF
D: TRBD2; size: once; J: TRBJ2-7; V: TRBV28; DNA: TGTGCCAGCAGTCCCAGGGGAGCGGGAGGCCACGAGCAGTACTTC; CDR3: CASSPRGAGGHEQYF
D: TRBD2; size: -; J: TRBJ2-1; V: TRBV7-9; DNA: TGTGCCAGCAGCTTAGGGCTAGCGGGAGATGAGCAGTTCTTC; CDR3: CASSLGLAGDEQFF
D: -; size: -; J: TRBJ2-4; V: TRBV5-1; DNA: TGCGCCAGCAGCTTGGGACAGGGAGGGGGAGAGTGGATTCAGTACTTC; CDR3: CASSLGQGGGEWIQYF
D: TRBD2; size: -; J: TRBJ2-1; V: TRBV13; DNA: TGTGCCAGCAGCCCCTTAGCGGGAGGGCTAAACAATGAGCAGTTCTTC; CDR3: CASSPLAGGLNNEQFF